Following are 10 T cell receptor beta chains from one sample sequenced in a study of preoperative IRX-2 immunotherapy in early breast cancer. As for treatment: preoperative locoregional IRX-2 cytokine immunotherapy. Produced via immunoSEQ multiplex PCR; TCRdb's table is partial and in-frame only. The sample lists fewer than 3,500 clones, about 80% seen once, with about 13% in the top ten. The material was tumor tissue, obtained after IRX-2 immunotherapy. These receptor sequences come from a human donor with breast cancer.

The V and J genes are TRBV6-8 and TRBJ2-4; TRBD1 matches 11 bases. CDR1 is MNHGY, CDR2 SAAAGT, per germline. V was pared by 7 bases and J by 1 base, with 6 bases of the junction left unmatched. This CDR3 is 16 amino acids long. The CDR3 sequence: CASTRDRGAAKNIQYF. CDR3 coding DNA: TGTGCCAGCACCAGGGACAGGGGGGCGGCCAAAAACATTCAGTACTTC.

This chain connects TRBV6-8 to TRBJ2-2, with 9 nucleotides matching TRBD2. The length of the CDR3 is 15 residues. Germline CDR1 reads MNHGY; CDR2 reads SAAAGT. V gave up 6 bases and J gave up 0 bases; unmatched junction bases: 2. The CDR3 reads CASRRTSANTGELFF. The CDR3 DNA sequence: TGTGCCAGCAGACGGACTAGCGCGAACACCGGGGAGCTGTTTTTT.

This clone was seen a single time. The gene calls are TRBV15 and TRBJ1-5; 7 bases align to TRBD1. The CDR3 totals 17 residues. V lost 3 bases and J lost 2; bases outside the gene matches: 10. CDR1 is LNHNV, CDR2 YYDKDF, per germline (reference sequence). This CDR3 is CATSSLQGLLGNQPQHF. The CDR3 DNA reads as TGTGCCACCAGCAGCCTACAGGGGTTATTAGGCAATCAGCCCCAGCATTTT. Variable domain in full (rest from reference TRBV15 and TRBJ1-5): DAMVIQNPRYQVTQFGKPVTLSCSQTLNHNVMYWYQQKSSQAPKLLFHYYDKDFNNEADTPDNFQSRRPNTSFCFLDIRSPGLGDTAMYLCATSSLQGLLGNQPQHFGDGTRLSIL.

This sequence joins TRBV9 and TRBJ2-6, with 8 bases lining up with TRBD1. The CDR3 length is 17 residues. Looked up from germline, CDR1 is SGDLS and CDR2 is YYNGEE. V lost 10 bases, J lost 3 bases, and 15 bases stayed unmatched. The CDR3 loop reads CASQPDRAIGGANVLTF. Written as DNA, the CDR3 is TGTGCCTCCCAGCCGGACAGGGCGATTGGTGGGGCCAACGTCCTGACTTTC.

The chain has TRBV14 and TRBJ1-1; D might be TRBD1 (6 bases). This CDR3 is built from 13 residues. V was trimmed by 5 bases and J by 1 base, leaving 8 bases between them. Germline V gives CDR1 SGHDN, CDR2 FVKESK. The CDR3 spells CASSVQGNTEAFF. The CDR3, as DNA: TGTGCCAGCAGCGTACAGGGGAACACTGAAGCTTTCTTT.

This clone has a single count. The chain employs TRBV19 and TRBJ1-2, with a weak D call TRBD1 (5 bases). Germline CDR1 LNHDA, CDR2 SQIVND (reference sequence). Trimming took 3 bases from V and 4 from J, leaving 9 bases between them. This CDR3 has 13 residues. The CDR3 region has the DNA TGTGCCAGTAGTATCCAGGGATTCTATGGCTACACCTTC. Amino acid sequence: CASSIQGFYGYTF.

This clone was observed once. The chain carries TRBV7-1 and TRBJ2-1; possibly TRBD2 for D (5 bases). TRBV7-1 falls under the ORF class, with uncertain function. V was cut by 4 bases and J by 5 bases, with 24 bases left in between. The CDR3 has 18 amino acids. Here the CDR3 reads CASSLGSLGGIRNNEQFF. The CDR3 coding sequence is TGTGCCAGCAGCTTAGGGTCACTAGGTGGGATTCGCAACAATGAGCAGTTCTTC.

The chain links TRBV7-6 to TRBJ1-1; weak D call: TRBD1 (5 bases). Per the germline V gene, CDR1 is SGHVS and CDR2 is FNYEAQ. This CDR3 is 15 amino acids long. Trimming removed 4 bases at V and 4 bases at J, with 16 bases between. The CDR3 nucleotides read TGTGCCAGCAGCTCAGTGGGGGTCATAGGCACTGAAGCTTTCTTT. Its translation is CASSSVGVIGTEAFF.

The chain uses TRBV6-8 and TRBJ1-1; D may be TRBD1 (6 bases). The germline CDR1 and CDR2 sequences are MNHGY and SAAAGT. V was cut by 6 bases and J by 1 base, with 12 bases left in between. The CDR3 is made up of 14 amino acids. The CDR3 sequence is CASRVRQENTEAFF. The CDR3 DNA reads as TGTGCCAGCAGGGTGCGACAGGAGAACACTGAAGCTTTCTTT.

The chain couples TRBV11-3 to TRBJ2-5; TRBD1 matches 7 bases. The length of the CDR3 is 16 residues. The germline gives CDR1 SGHNT, CDR2 YENEEA. Trimming at V came to 4 bases and at J to 1 base, leaving 9 bases not matched to a gene. This CDR3 reads CASSYGYRGIQETQYF. CDR3 in DNA: TGTGCCAGCAGCTACGGCTACAGGGGAATCCAAGAGACCCAGTACTTC.